These T cell receptor beta chains were read from a single sample in a study of T cells in Graves' hyperthyroidism and ophthalmopathy. TCRdb recomputed calls from the multiplex PCR reads with MiXCR, one row per CDR3 protein. Of about half a million distinct CDR3 sequences in the sample, nearly 20% were seen once. Specimen: blood. The receptors shown here come from a man aged 35 to 55 with Graves' ophthalmopathy. Both conserved end residues are part of each CDR3. Each record gives: V gene, J gene, CDR3 protein.

TRBV12-3/TRBV12-4,TRBJ2-3,CASRTGTSGSDTQYF
TRBV3-1,TRBJ2-1,CASSQDGGRGWNEQFF
TRBV20-1,TRBJ2-1,CSARARTSVYNEQFF
TRBV7-9,TRBJ2-2,CASSPPGQVNTGELFF
TRBV5-1,TRBJ2-3,CASRMSDTQYF
TRBV27,TRBJ1-1,CASSLRLRTEAFF
TRBV5-5,TRBJ1-5,CASSLDLTRVREQPQHF
TRBV10-3,TRBJ2-1,CAIRQTSGSVNEQFF
TRBV7-9,TRBJ2-3,CASSSSDRGVGDTQYF
TRBV6-1,TRBJ2-7,CASRRYGGYEQYF
TRBV7-2,TRBJ2-7,CASSLRAGGEQYF
TRBV28,TRBJ2-1,CATTGGGRHNEQFF
TRBV9,TRBJ2-2,CASSVVADTGELFF
TRBV4-1,TRBJ1-1,CASSQARTGPRTEAFF
TRBV5-1,TRBJ1-4,CASSGGQGATNEKLFF
TRBV28,TRBJ2-3,CASSLPNVNTDTQYF
TRBV6-1,TRBJ2-7,CASRRTGATDEQYF
TRBV20-1,TRBJ2-5,CSARIAGEETQYF
TRBV5-6,TRBJ2-7,CASNQAGQGSYEQYF
TRBV12-3/TRBV12-4,TRBJ1-4,CASSLGGGPDEKLFF
TRBV20-1,TRBJ2-1,CSARPTGEGRKQFF
TRBV3-1,TRBJ2-7,CASSQGFYEQYF
TRBV11-1,TRBJ2-1,CASSRRSGEYNEQFF
TRBV20-1,TRBJ1-2,CSARGQGGGYTF
TRBV7-3,TRBJ1-1,CASSLTDGTEAFF
TRBV30,TRBJ1-1,CAWQSGLVNTEAFF
TRBV29-1,TRBJ2-2,CSGGGETGELFF
TRBV3-1,TRBJ2-1,CASSQVRNEQFF
TRBV29-1,TRBJ1-2,CSVRTEIEGIWYGYTF
TRBV5-1,TRBJ1-2,CASSLYRGRPYGYTF
TRBV9,TRBJ2-6,CASGQGNSGANVLTF
TRBV24-1,TRBJ2-3,CATSGPWGGVQSFTQYF
TRBV11-2,TRBJ2-5,CASSSSSWETQYF
TRBV30,TRBJ1-6,CAWSVSLDSPLHF
TRBV7-8,TRBJ1-6,CASSLLLRPPLHF
TRBV12-3/TRBV12-4,TRBJ1-1,CASSPHRQGVELNTEAFF
TRBV9,TRBJ2-5,CASSGEGGPEETQYF
TRBV10-3,TRBJ2-6,CAISESVGGAGANVLTF
TRBV29-1,TRBJ2-3,CSAPSGVGQVGQYF